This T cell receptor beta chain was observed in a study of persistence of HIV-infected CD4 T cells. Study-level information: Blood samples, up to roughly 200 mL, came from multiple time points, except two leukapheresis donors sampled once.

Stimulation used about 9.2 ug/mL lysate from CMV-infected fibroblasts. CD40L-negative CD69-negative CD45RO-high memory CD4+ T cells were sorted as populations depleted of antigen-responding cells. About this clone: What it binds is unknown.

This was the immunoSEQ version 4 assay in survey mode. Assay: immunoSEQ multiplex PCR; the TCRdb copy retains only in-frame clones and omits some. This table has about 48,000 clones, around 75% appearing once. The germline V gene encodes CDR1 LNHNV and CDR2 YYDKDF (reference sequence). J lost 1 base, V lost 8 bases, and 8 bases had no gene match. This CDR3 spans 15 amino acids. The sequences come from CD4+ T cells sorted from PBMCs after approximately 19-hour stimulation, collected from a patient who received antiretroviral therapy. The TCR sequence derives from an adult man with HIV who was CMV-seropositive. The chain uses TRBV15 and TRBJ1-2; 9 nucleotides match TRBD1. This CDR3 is CATSRPGQGNYGYTF. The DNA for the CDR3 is TGTGCCACCTCCCGGCCGGGACAGGGTAACTATGGCTACACCTTC.